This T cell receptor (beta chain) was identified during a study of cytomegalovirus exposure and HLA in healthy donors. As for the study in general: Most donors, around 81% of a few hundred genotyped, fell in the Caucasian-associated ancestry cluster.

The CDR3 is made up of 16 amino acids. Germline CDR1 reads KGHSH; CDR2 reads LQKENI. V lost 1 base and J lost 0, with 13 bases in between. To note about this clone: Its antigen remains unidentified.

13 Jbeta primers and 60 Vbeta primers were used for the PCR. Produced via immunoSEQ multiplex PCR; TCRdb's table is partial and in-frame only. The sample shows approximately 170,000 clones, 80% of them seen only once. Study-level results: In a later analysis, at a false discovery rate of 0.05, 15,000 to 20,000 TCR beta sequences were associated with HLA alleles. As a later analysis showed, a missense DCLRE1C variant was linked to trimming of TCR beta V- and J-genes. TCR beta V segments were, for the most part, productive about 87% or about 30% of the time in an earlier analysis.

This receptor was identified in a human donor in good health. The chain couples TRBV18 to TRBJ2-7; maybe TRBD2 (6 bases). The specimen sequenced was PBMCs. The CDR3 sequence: CASSPRGATSSYEQYF. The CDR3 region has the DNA TGTGCCAGCTCACCACGCGGGGCGACCAGCTCCTACGAGCAGTACTTC.